The next 5 T cell receptor beta chains were all read from a single sample in a study of regulatory dendritic cells for organ transplantation (dated 2017 in TCRdb). The library was built by means of the immunoSEQ multiplex PCR assay. TCRdb obtained this table from immuneACCESS and retained in-frame rearrangements with V and J assigned. These tables miss some clones; where compared with another copy, unresolved V genes account for less than half of the shortfall, and the remainder is unexplained. In all, the sample holds over 10,000 clones, and nearly 90% of those were seen once. Clones ranked in the top ten supply approximately 0.22% of the sample. Sorted T cell subsets were CFSE-labeled and co-cultured for 5 days with allogeneic regulatory or mature dendritic cells at a 1:10 DC:T ratio. For these TCRs, the target antigens are not known. The sequenced sample was naive CD8+ T cells from blood cultured with regulatory dendritic cells. The cell subset or site label on this specimen signifies: CD45RA+ naive T cells. The receptors shown here come from a human donor in good health.

The chain is built from TRBV27 and TRBJ2-7; TRBD1 aligns across 11 bases. The CDR3 sequence is 15 residues long. CDR1 MNHEY and CDR2 SMNVEV come from the germline V gene (reference sequence). J lost 0 bases, V lost 2 bases, and 0 bases had no gene match. CDR3 sequence: CASSLGTGGSYEQYF. DNA of the CDR3: TGTGCCAGCAGTTTAGGGACAGGGGGCTCCTACGAGCAGTACTTC.

In this sample, this clone turned up once. The chain employs TRBV7-2 and TRBJ1-1; D gene unclear. Germline assignment: CDR1 SGHTA and CDR2 FQGNSA. V lost 5 bases and J 8 bases, leaving 9 bases between the germline ends. This CDR3 has 11 amino acids. In DNA, the CDR3 is TGTGCCAGCAGCCAACACCGAGAAGCTTTCTTT. Its translation: CASSQHREAFF.

The J gene is TRBJ2-7, the V gene TRBV4-3, with D unclear. The germline V and J ends were trimmed by 1 base and 7 bases, with 11 bases remaining between them. This CDR3 is built from 13 residues. Germline lookup yields CDR1 LGHNA and CDR2 YSLEER. CDR3 in amino acids: CASSQVITSEQYF. The CDR3 DNA follows: TGCGCCAGCAGCCAAGTCATAACGAGTGAGCAGTACTTC.

J is TRBJ1-3 and V is TRBV27; D remains unclear. CDR1 and CDR2 from the germline V gene are MNHEY and SMNVEV (reference sequence). Deletions cut 0 bases from V and 4 bases from J, with 4 bases between. This CDR3 has 13 amino acids. The CDR3 DNA reads as TGTGCCAGCAGTTTATCCGCGGGAAACACCATATATTTT. As protein: CASSLSAGNTIYF.

This chain links TRBV2 with TRBJ1-2, with D unresolved. Deletions cut 11 bases from V and 7 bases from J, with 14 bases between. The CDR3 loop spans 11 amino acids. Germline assignment: CDR1 SNHLY and CDR2 FYNNEI. CDR3 loop: CAVRGGSGYTF. DNA for the CDR3: TGTGCCGTCCGTGGAGGGAGTGGCTACACCTTC.